A single T cell receptor (beta chain) is shown here with its context. What it recognizes is unknown. V lost 5 bases to trimming and J lost 4 bases, with 18 bases between them. The germline CDR1 and CDR2 sequences are ENHRY and SYGVKD. This CDR3 spans 16 amino acids. This entry belongs to a study of cytomegalovirus exposure and HLA in healthy donors. Overall study context: Falling in the Caucasian-associated ancestry cluster were 81% of 300 to 500 genotyped donors. Whole-study results and caveats: Later analysis found that TCR beta chains associated with HLA were more clonally expanded than other, equally common chains. When analyzed later, a missense DCLRE1C variant was found to be linked to TCR beta V- and J-gene trimming. Cytomegalovirus-associated status was assigned to roughly 160 TCR beta chains.

PCR was performed using 60 Vbeta and 13 Jbeta primers. Generated by immunoSEQ multiplex PCR, the TCRdb table keeps only in-frame clones and is missing some. The table records about 180,000 clones, more than 65% of them present only once. The sample consisted of PBMCs. The gene calls are TRBV10-3 and TRBJ1-5, with a weak D call TRBD1 (6 bases). This receptor was identified in a woman in her 30s in good health and CMV-seropositive. The CDR3 nucleotides are TGTGCCATCAGTAACCCGGCGGGGGCCGCTAATCAGCCCCAGCATTTT. Its protein is CAISNPAGAANQPQHF.